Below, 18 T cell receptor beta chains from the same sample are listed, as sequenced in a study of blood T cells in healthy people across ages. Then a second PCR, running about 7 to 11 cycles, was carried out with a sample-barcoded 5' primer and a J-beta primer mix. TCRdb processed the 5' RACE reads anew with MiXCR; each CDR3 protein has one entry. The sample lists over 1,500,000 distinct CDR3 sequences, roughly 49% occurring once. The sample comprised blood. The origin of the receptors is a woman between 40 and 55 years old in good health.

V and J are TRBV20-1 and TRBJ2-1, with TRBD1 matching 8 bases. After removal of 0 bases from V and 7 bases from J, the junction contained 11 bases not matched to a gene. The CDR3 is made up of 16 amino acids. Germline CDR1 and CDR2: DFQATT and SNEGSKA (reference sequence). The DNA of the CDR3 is TGCAGTGCTAGAGATATCGAGACAGGGGTGCGGAATGAGCAGTTCTTC. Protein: CSARDIETGVRNEQFF.

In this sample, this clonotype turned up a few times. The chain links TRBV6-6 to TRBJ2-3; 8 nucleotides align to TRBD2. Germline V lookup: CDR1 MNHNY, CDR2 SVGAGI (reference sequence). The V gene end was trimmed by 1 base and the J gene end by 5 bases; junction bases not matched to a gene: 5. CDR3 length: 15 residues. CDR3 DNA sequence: TGTGCCAGCAGTTACTGGCGGGGGGAGGAAGATACGCAGTATTTT. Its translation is CASSYWRGEEDTQYF.

The CDR3 loop reads CASSPSSAGAYETQYF. The CDR3 bases are TGTGCCAGCAGCCCCTCCTCCGCAGGGGCTTATGAGACCCAGTACTTC. The genes are TRBV7-9 and TRBJ2-5, with D possibly TRBD1 on 6 matching bases. V was pared by 5 bases and J by 5 bases, with 21 bases between. Looked up from germline, CDR1 is SEHNR and CDR2 is FQNEAQ (reference sequence). The CDR3 length is 16 residues.

DNA of the CDR3: TGTGCCAGCAACCAAGATGAAAAACTGTTTTTT. Translation: CASNQDEKLFF. This chain uses TRBV7-9 with TRBJ1-4; no definite D call. This CDR3 region has 11 residues. V lost 7 bases, J lost 6 bases, and 6 bases lay in between. CDR1 is SEHNR and CDR2 is FQNEAQ in the germline V gene (reference sequence).

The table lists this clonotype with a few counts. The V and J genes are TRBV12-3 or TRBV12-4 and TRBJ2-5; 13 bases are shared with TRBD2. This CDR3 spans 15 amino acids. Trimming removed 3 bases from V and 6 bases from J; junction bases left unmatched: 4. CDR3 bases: TGTGCCAGCAGTTTTGGGACTAGCGGGGTGAAGACCCAGTACTTC. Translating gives CASSFGTSGVKTQYF.

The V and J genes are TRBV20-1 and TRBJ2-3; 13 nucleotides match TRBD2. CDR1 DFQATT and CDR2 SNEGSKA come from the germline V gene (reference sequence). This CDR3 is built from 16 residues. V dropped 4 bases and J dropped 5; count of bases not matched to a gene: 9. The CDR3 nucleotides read TGCAGTGCTACCCTAGGACTAGCGGGAGTTATAGATACGCAGTATTTT. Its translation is CSATLGLAGVIDTQYF.

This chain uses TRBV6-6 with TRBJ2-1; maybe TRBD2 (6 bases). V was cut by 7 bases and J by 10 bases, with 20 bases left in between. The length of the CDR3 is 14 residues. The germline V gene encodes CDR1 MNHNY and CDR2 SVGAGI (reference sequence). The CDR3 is CASTYGRGSYEQFF. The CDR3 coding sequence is TGTGCCAGCACCTACGGGCGGGGTTCATACGAGCAGTTCTTC.

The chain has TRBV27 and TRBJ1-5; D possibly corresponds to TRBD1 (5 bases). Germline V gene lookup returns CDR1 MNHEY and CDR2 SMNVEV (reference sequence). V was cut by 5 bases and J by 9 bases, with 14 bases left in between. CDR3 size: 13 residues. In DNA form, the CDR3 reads TGTGCCAGCAGTCCGACAGCAGGAAGGCCCCAGCATTTT. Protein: CASSPTAGRPQHF.

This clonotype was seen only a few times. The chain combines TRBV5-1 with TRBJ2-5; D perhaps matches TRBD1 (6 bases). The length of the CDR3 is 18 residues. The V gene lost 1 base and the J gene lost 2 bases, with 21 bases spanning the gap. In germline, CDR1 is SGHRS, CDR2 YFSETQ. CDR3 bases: TGCGCCAGCAGCTTGACGGCCTCACAGGGATCAGGGCAAGAGACCCAGTACTTC. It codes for CASSLTASQGSGQETQYF. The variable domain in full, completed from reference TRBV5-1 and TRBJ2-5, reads KAGVTQTPRYLIKTRGQQVTLSCSPISGHRSVSWYQQTPGQGLQFLFEYFSETQRNKGNFPGRFSGRQFSNSRSEMNVSTLELGDSALYLCASSLTASQGSGQETQYFGPGTRLLVL.

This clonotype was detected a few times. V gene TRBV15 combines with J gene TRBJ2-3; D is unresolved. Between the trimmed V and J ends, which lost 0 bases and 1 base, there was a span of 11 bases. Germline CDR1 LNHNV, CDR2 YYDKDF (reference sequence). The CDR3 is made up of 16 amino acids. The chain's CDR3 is CATSRDRSGGTDTQYF. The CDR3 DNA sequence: TGTGCCACCAGCAGAGATCGGTCAGGTGGCACAGATACGCAGTATTTT.

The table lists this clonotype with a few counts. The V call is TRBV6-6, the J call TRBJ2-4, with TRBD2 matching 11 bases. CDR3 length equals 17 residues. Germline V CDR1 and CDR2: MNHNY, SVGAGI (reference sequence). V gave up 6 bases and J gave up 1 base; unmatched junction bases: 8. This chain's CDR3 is CASSLDSGGAAKNIQYF. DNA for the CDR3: TGTGCCAGCAGCCTCGATAGCGGGGGGGCCGCCAAAAACATTCAGTACTTC.

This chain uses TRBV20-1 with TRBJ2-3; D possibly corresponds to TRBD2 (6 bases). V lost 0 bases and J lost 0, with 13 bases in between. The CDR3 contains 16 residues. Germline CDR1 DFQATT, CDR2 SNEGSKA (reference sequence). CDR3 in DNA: TGCAGTGCTAGAGATCCCGGTCGGGGGAGCACAGATACGCAGTATTTT. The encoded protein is CSARDPGRGSTDTQYF.

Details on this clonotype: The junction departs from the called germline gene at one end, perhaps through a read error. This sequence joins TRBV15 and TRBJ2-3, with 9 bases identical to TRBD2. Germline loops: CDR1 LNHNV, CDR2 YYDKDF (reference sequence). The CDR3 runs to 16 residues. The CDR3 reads CATSRDLAGTADTRYF. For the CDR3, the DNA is TGTGCCACCAGCAGAGATCTAGCGGGGACCGCAGATACGCGGTATTTT.

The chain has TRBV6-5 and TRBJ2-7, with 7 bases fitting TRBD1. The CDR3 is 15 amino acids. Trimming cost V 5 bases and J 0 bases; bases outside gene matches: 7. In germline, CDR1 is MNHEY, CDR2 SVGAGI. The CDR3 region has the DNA TGTGCCAGCAGTACCCCAGGGGGTTCCTCCTACGAGCAGTACTTC. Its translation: CASSTPGGSSYEQYF.

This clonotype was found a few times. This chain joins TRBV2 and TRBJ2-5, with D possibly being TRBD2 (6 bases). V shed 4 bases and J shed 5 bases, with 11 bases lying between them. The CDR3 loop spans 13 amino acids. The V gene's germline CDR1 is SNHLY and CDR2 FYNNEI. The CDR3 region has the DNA TGTGCCAGCAGTGCCCGCGGGGAGGAGACCCAGTACTTC. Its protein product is CASSARGEETQYF.

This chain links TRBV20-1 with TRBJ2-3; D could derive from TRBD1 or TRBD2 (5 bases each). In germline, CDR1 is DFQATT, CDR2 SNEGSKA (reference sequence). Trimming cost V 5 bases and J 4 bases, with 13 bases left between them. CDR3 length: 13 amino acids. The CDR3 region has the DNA TGCAGTGCTCTGAGAGGGGCGGCAGATACGCAGTATTTT. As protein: CSALRGAADTQYF.

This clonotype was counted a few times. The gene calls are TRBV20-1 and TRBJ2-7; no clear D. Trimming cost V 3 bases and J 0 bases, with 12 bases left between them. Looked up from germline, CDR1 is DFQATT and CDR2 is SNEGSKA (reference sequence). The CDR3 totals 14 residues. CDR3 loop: CSASASALSYEQYF. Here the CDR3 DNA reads TGCAGTGCTAGTGCCTCAGCCCTCTCCTACGAGCAGTACTTC.

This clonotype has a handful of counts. This CDR3 is CASSPGTGWTSYEQYF. In DNA form, the CDR3 reads TGTGCCAGCAGTCCCGGGACAGGGTGGACCTCCTACGAGCAGTACTTC. This rearrangement joins TRBV6-2 or TRBV6-3 to TRBJ2-7; TRBD1 matches 9 bases. The CDR3 consists of 16 residues. V dropped 5 bases and J dropped 0; count of bases not matched to a gene: 8. The germline gives CDR1 MNHEY, CDR2 SVGEGT.